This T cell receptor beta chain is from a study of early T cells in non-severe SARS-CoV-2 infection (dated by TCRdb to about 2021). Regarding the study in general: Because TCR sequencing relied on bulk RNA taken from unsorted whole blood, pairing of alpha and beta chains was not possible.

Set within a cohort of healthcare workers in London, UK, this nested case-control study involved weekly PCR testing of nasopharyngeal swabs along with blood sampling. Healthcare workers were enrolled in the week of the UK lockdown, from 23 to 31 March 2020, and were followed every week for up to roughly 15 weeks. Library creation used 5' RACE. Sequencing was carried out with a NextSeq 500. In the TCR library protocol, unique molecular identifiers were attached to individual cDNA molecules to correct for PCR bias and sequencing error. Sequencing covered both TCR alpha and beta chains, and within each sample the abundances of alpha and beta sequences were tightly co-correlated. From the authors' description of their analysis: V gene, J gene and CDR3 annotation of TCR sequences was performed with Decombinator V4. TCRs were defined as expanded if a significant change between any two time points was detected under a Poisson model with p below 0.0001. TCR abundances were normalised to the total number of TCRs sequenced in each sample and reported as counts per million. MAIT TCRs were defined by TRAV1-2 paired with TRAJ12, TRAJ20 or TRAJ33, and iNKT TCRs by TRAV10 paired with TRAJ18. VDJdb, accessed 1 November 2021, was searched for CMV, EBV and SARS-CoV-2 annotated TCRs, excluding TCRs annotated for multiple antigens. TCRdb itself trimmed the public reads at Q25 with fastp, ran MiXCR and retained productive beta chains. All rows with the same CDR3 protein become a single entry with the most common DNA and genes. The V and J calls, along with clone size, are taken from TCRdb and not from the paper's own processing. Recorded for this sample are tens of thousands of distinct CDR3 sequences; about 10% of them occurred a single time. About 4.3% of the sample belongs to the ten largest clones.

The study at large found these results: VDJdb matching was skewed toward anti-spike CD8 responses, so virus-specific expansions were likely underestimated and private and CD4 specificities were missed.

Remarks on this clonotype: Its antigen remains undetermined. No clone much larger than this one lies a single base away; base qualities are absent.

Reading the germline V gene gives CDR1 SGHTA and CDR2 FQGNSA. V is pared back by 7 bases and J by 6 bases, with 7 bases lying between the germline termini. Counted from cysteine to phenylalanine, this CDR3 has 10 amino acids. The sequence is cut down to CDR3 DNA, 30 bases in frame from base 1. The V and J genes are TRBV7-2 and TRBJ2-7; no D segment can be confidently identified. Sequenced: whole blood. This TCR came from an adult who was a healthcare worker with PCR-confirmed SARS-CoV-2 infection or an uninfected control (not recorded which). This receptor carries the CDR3 CASTRIEQYF. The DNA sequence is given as TGTGCCAGCACCCGTATCGAGCAGTACTTC.